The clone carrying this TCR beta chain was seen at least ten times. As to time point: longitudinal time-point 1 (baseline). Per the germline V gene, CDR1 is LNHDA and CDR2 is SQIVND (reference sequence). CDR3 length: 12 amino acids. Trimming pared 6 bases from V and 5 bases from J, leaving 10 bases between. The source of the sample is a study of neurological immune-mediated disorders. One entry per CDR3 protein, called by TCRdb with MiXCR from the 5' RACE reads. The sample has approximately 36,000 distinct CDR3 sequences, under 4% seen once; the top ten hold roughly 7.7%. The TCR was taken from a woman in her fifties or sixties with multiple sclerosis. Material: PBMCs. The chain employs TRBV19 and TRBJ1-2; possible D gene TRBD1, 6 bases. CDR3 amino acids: CASRGGLYGYTF. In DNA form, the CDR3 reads TGTGCCAGTAGAGGGGGGCTGTATGGCTACACCTTC.